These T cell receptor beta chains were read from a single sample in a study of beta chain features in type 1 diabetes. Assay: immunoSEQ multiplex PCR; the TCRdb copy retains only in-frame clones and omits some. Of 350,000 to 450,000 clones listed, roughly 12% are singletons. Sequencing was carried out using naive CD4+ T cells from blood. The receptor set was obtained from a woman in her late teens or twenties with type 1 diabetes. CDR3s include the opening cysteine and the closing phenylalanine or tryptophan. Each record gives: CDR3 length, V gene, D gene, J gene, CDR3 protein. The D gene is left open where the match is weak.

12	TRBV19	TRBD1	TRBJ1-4	CASRRTGTGLFF
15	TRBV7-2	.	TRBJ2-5	CASSLDMGHQETQYF
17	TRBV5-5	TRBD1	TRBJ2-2	CASSQLGQGAYTGELFF
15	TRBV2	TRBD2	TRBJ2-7	CASRRVAGLEYEQYF
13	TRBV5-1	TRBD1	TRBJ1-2	CASSLQGASGYTF
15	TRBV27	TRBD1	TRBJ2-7	CASRPDRGIYYEQYF
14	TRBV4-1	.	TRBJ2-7	CASSQGGRGGEQYF
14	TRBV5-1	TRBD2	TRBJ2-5	CASSSGGPGETQYF
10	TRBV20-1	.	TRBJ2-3	CSAARATQYF
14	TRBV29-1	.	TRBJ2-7	CSVGTATLTGEQYF
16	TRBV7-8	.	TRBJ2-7	CASSLGVARGIYEQYF
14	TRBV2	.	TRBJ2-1	CASSGLAHYNEQFF
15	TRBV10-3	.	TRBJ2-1	CAISEGDPGVNEQFF
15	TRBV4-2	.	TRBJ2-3	CASSQDRYSTDTQYF
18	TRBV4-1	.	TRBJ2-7	CASSQDPTAGTPPYEQYF
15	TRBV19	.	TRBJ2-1	CASSISISGYNEQFF
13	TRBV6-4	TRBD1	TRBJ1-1	CASSHGQGTEAFF
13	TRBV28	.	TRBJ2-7	CASSLGLRTEQYF
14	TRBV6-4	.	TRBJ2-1	CASSPSPPSSEQFF
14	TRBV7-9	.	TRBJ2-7	CASSFFESSYEQYF
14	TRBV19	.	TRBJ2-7	CASSATGQKGEQYF
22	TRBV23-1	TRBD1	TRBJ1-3	CASSQPSLGTGLLFGSGNTIYF
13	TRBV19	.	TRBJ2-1	CASSMEPPREKFF
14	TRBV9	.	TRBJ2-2	CASSVGGYTGELFF
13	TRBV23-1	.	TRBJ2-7	CASSHRQSYEQYF
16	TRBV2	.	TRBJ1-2	CASSVTGKIGNYGYTF
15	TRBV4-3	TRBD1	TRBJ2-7	CASSPSGTGAYEQYF
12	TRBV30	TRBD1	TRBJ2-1	CAWSGTGAEQFF
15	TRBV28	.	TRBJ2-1	CASSFRTGPYNEQFF
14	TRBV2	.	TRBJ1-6	CASSVGTLGSPLHF
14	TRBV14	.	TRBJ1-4	CASSPRGVREKLFF
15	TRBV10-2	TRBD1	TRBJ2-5	CASSEQGTGLETQYF
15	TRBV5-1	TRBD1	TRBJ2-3	CASSAQGWGTDTQYF
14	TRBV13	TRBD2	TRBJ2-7	CASSQRTSRHEQYF
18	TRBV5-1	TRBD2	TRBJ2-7	CASSFQTSGSGIGYEQYF
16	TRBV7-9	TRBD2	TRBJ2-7	CASSSPGAGGSYEQYF
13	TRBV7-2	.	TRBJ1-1	CASSLIGQPEAFF
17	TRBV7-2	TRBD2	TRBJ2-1	CASSYTGTSGRAGEQFF
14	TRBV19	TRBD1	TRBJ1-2	CATQGTASNYGYTF
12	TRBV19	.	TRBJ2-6	CATRSGANVLTF
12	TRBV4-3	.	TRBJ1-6	CASSQSGSPLHF
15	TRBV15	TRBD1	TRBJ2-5	CATSRHRGTGETQYF
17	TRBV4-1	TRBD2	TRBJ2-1	CASSHTTGTSGFTEQFF
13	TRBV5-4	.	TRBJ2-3	CASRGVSTDTQYF
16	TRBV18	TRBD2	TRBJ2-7	CASSPYSSGAKHEQYF
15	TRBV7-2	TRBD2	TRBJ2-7	CASSSASGAAGEQYF
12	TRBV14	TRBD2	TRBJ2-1	CASSKTGGGLLF
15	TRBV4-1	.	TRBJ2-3	CASSRELRRTDTQYF
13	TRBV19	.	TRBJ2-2	CASTELVPGELFF
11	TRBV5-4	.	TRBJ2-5	CASSQEGTQYF
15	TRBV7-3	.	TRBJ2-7	CASSLAQGNSYEQYF
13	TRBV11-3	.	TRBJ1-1	CASSSNAYTEAFF
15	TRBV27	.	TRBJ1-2	CASKLMENRNYGYTF
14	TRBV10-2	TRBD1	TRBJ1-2	CASSAIRGNYGYTF
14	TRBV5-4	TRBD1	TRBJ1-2	CASSFGTGYYGYTF
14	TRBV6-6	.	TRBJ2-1	CASSYRGRTIEQFF
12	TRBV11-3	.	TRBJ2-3	CASSLGRDTQYF
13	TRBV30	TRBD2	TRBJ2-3	CAWNIAGRHTQYF
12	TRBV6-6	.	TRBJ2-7	CASSEDSGEQYF
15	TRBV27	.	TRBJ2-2	CASSLSRTNTGELFF